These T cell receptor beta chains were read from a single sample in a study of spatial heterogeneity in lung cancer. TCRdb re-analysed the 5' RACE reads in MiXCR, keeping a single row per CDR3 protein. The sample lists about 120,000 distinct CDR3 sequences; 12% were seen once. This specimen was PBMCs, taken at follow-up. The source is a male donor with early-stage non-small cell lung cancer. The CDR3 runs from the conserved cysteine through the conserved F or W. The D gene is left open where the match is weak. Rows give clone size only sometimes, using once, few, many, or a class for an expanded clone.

CDR3: CASSLPGQSMSLHF; DNA: TGTGCCAGCAGTTTGCCCGGACAGTCAATGTCCCTCCACTTT; V: TRBV7-9; size: few; J: TRBJ1-6; D: .
CDR3: CASSLQFSGGSGLLQETQYF; DNA: TGTGCCAGCAGCTTACAGTTTAGCGGGGGGTCCGGTCTCCTTCAAGAGACCCAGTACTTC; V: TRBV7-4; size: few; J: TRBJ2-5; D: TRBD2
CDR3: CASSDGLVREQYF; DNA: TGTGCCAGCAGTGACGGGCTAGTTCGCGAGCAGTACTTC; V: TRBV2; size: .; J: TRBJ2-7; D: .
CDR3: CASSQDGSGGTDTQYF; DNA: TGCGCCAGCAGCCAAGACGGTAGCGGGGGCACAGATACGCAGTATTTT; V: TRBV4-3; size: few; J: TRBJ2-3; D: TRBD2
CDR3: CASSPQPADRGRDTQYF; DNA: TGTGCCAGCAGCCCCCAACCGGCTGACAGGGGCAGAGATACGCAGTATTTT; V: TRBV5-4; size: .; J: TRBJ2-3; D: TRBD1
CDR3: CASISRDRATDTQYF; DNA: TGTGCCAGCATCTCTCGGGACAGGGCCACAGATACGCAGTATTTT; V: TRBV6-6; size: few; J: TRBJ2-3; D: TRBD1
CDR3: CASSTSGAPEAFF; DNA: TGTGCCAGCAGTACGTCCGGGGCCCCGGAAGCTTTCTTT; V: TRBV28; size: .; J: TRBJ1-1; D: .
CDR3: CASSLGLDNEQFF; DNA: TGCGCCAGCAGCTTGGGACTGGACAATGAGCAGTTCTTC; V: TRBV5-1; size: few; J: TRBJ2-1; D: .
CDR3: CASSRGQGNTVEAFF; DNA: TGTGCCAGCAGCCGTGGACAGGGTAATACGGTTGAAGCTTTCTTT; V: TRBV12-3/TRBV12-4; size: few; J: TRBJ1-1; D: TRBD1
CDR3: CASSHTDRTEAFF; DNA: TGTGCCAGCAGCCACACCGACCGCACTGAAGCTTTCTTT; V: TRBV9; size: few; J: TRBJ1-1; D: .
CDR3: CSAMGQTINEQFF; DNA: TGCAGTGCGATGGGTCAGACCATTAATGAGCAGTTCTTC; V: TRBV20-1; size: few; J: TRBJ2-1; D: .
CDR3: CASSETGGWNTEAFF; DNA: TGTGCCAGCAGCGAGACAGGGGGCTGGAACACTGAAGCTTTCTTT; V: TRBV5-6; size: few; J: TRBJ1-1; D: TRBD1
CDR3: CATSDLGASSYNEQFF; DNA: TGTGCCACCAGTGATTTGGGGGCTTCCTCCTACAATGAGCAGTTCTTC; V: TRBV24-1; size: .; J: TRBJ2-1; D: .
CDR3: CASSSLAGAPRF; DNA: TGTGCCAGCAGCTCCCTAGCGGGGGCCCCGCGGTTC; V: TRBV7-2; size: few; J: TRBJ2-5; D: TRBD2
CDR3: CATSRPGQFSKTQYF; DNA: TGTGCCACCAGCAGACCGGGACAGTTTTCAAAGACCCAGTACTTC; V: TRBV15; size: few; J: TRBJ2-5; D: TRBD1
CDR3: CASRQLRADTEAFF; DNA: TGTGCCAGCAGACAGTTGAGGGCCGACACTGAAGCTTTCTTT; V: TRBV12-3/TRBV12-4; size: few; J: TRBJ1-1; D: .
CDR3: CASSPRDRGYSHTEAFF; DNA: TGTGCCAGCAGCCCCCGGGACAGGGGCTATTCCCACACTGAAGCTTTCTTT; V: TRBV3-1; size: .; J: TRBJ1-1; D: TRBD1
CDR3: CASSKKTGLDQDTQYF; DNA: TGTGCCAGCAGCAAAAAAACGGGACTAGACCAAGATACGCAGTATTTT; V: TRBV21-1; size: many; J: TRBJ2-3; D: .
CDR3: CSASYTSHGYTF; DNA: TGCAGTGCTAGTTACACATCCCATGGCTACACCTTC; V: TRBV20-1; size: many; J: TRBJ1-2; D: .
CDR3: CSVVSGGQASTETQYF; DNA: TGCAGCGTTGTGAGTGGCGGACAGGCGTCAACAGAGACCCAGTACTTC; V: TRBV29-1; size: .; J: TRBJ2-5; D: TRBD1
CDR3: CASSSQVSSGGRDTQYF; DNA: TGTGCCAGCAGCTCCCAAGTATCTAGCGGGGGCAGAGATACGCAGTATTTT; V: TRBV7-3; size: .; J: TRBJ2-3; D: TRBD2
CDR3: CASSQEAMNTEAFF; DNA: TGTGCCAGCAGCCAAGAAGCCATGAACACTGAAGCTTTCTTT; V: TRBV3-1; size: .; J: TRBJ1-1; D: .
CDR3: CASIPSRGTYEQYF; DNA: TGCGCCAGCATACCCTCGAGGGGTACCTACGAGCAGTACTTC; V: TRBV10-2; size: .; J: TRBJ2-7; D: .
CDR3: CSARDAEGPVNQPQHF; DNA: TGCAGTGCTAGAGATGCGGAGGGGCCAGTCAATCAGCCCCAGCATTTT; V: TRBV20-1; size: .; J: TRBJ1-5; D: .
CDR3: CATSADRNIQYF; DNA: TGTGCCACCAGCGCGGACAGAAACATTCAGTACTTC; V: TRBV15; size: many; J: TRBJ2-4; D: .
CDR3: CASSLRLLAGAHTDTQYF; DNA: TGTGCCAGCAGCCTAAGGCTACTAGCGGGGGCTCACACAGATACGCAGTATTTT; V: TRBV7-2; size: few; J: TRBJ2-3; D: TRBD2
CDR3: CASSFYPPQDSGEQYF; DNA: TGTGCCAGCAGTTTCTACCCTCCCCAGGACAGCGGCGAGCAGTACTTC; V: TRBV7-9; size: .; J: TRBJ2-7; D: .
CDR3: CSGQGSSNQPQHF; DNA: TGCAGTGGGCAGGGATCGAGCAATCAGCCCCAGCATTTT; V: TRBV20-1; size: many; J: TRBJ1-5; D: .
CDR3: CASSFDEGAYEAFF; DNA: TGTGCCAGCAGCTTCGATGAGGGGGCTTATGAAGCTTTCTTT; V: TRBV7-9; size: .; J: TRBJ1-1; D: TRBD1
CDR3: CASTLGSNGELFF; DNA: TGTGCCAGCACTCTCGGAAGTAACGGGGAGCTGTTTTTT; V: TRBV7-2; size: few; J: TRBJ2-2; D: .
CDR3: CASSLRQGPYEQYF; DNA: TGTGCCAGCAGTCTCCGACAGGGGCCCTACGAGCAGTACTTC; V: TRBV12-3/TRBV12-4; size: many; J: TRBJ2-7; D: TRBD1
CDR3: CASSPGTTNTGELFF; DNA: TGTGCCAGCAGCCCCGGGACAACGAACACCGGGGAGCTGTTTTTT; V: TRBV3-1; size: .; J: TRBJ2-2; D: .
CDR3: CASSRGRAYYGYTF; DNA: TGTGCCAGCAGCCGAGGCAGGGCCTACTATGGCTACACCTTC; V: TRBV7-9; size: .; J: TRBJ1-2; D: .
CDR3: CSATDRGGTDTQYF; DNA: TGCAGTGCCACAGACAGGGGTGGCACAGATACGCAGTATTTT; V: TRBV20-1; size: .; J: TRBJ2-3; D: TRBD1
CDR3: CASSQSDYVREAFF; DNA: TGCGCCAGCAGCCAATCTGACTACGTGCGTGAAGCTTTCTTT; V: TRBV4-1; size: few; J: TRBJ1-1; D: .
CDR3: CASRLTGEGNIQYF; DNA: TGTGCCAGCAGGCTGACAGGGGAGGGGAACATTCAGTACTTC; V: TRBV27; size: .; J: TRBJ2-4; D: .
CDR3: CASGSSGWSTEAFF; DNA: TGTGCTAGTGGTTCGAGTGGATGGAGCACTGAAGCTTTCTTT; V: TRBV12-5; size: .; J: TRBJ1-1; D: .
CDR3: CASSLSRTRGWTSAFF; DNA: TGTGCCAGCAGCTTGTCTCGGACAAGAGGCTGGACCAGCGCTTTCTTT; V: TRBV5-8; size: many; J: TRBJ1-1; D: .
CDR3: CSVVAGGPRTDTQYF; DNA: TGCAGTGTCGTAGCGGGGGGGCCGAGAACAGATACGCAGTATTTT; V: TRBV20-1; size: few; J: TRBJ2-3; D: TRBD2
CDR3: CATVNPMNTEAFF; DNA: TGTGCCACTGTGAACCCGATGAACACTGAAGCTTTCTTT; V: TRBV28; size: .; J: TRBJ1-1; D: .
CDR3: CASSLTEVHEQYF; DNA: TGTGCCAGCAGTTTGACAGAGGTACACGAGCAGTACTTC; V: TRBV6-5; size: .; J: TRBJ2-7; D: .
CDR3: CASSQGGATDTQYF; DNA: TGTGCCAGCAGCCAAGGGGGGGCGACAGATACGCAGTATTTT; V: TRBV7-3; size: .; J: TRBJ2-3; D: .
CDR3: CASSSAFTDTQYF; DNA: TGTGCCAGCAGCTCGGCCTTCACAGATACGCAGTATTTT; V: TRBV5-4; size: many; J: TRBJ2-3; D: .
CDR3: CSARDSGQRELFF; DNA: TGCAGTGCTAGAGATTCGGGGCAGAGAGAGCTGTTTTTT; V: TRBV20-1; size: .; J: TRBJ2-2; D: .
CDR3: CASSSRTGDTGELFF; DNA: TGCGCCAGCAGCTCTCGGACAGGGGACACCGGGGAGCTGTTTTTT; V: TRBV5-1; size: .; J: TRBJ2-2; D: TRBD1
CDR3: CASSQIQGIYEQYF; DNA: TGCGCCAGCAGCCAAATCCAGGGGATCTACGAGCAGTACTTC; V: TRBV4-3; size: few; J: TRBJ2-7; D: .
CDR3: CAIRSSNEQYF; DNA: TGTGCCATCAGGAGTAGTAACGAGCAGTACTTC; V: TRBV10-3; size: .; J: TRBJ2-7; D: .
CDR3: CASSLYTTGELFF; DNA: TGTGCCAGCAGTTTGTACACCACCGGGGAGCTGTTTTTT; V: TRBV28; size: few; J: TRBJ2-2; D: .
CDR3: CASSPYWSNQETQYF; DNA: TGTGCCAGCTCACCTTACTGGTCTAATCAAGAGACCCAGTACTTC; V: TRBV18; size: .; J: TRBJ2-5; D: .
CDR3: CASTGRLAGGSETQYF; DNA: TGCGCCAGCACCGGGAGGCTAGCGGGGGGTTCGGAGACCCAGTACTTC; V: TRBV5-1; size: many; J: TRBJ2-5; D: TRBD2
CDR3: CASSFIIPGQGRTGELFF; DNA: TGCGCCAGCAGCTTCATAATACCGGGACAGGGGAGGACCGGGGAGCTGTTTTTT; V: TRBV5-1; size: .; J: TRBJ2-2; D: TRBD1
CDR3: CASSQAFPGTGTYEQYF; DNA: TGTGCCAGCAGCCAGGCCTTTCCCGGGACAGGGACCTACGAGCAGTACTTC; V: TRBV14; size: few; J: TRBJ2-7; D: TRBD1
CDR3: CAWSVGVGTQYF; DNA: TGTGCCTGGAGTGTGGGGGTTGGTACGCAGTATTTT; V: TRBV30; size: .; J: TRBJ2-3; D: .
CDR3: CASSESKGQPQHF; DNA: TGCGCCAGCAGTGAGTCGAAAGGGCAGCCCCAGCATTTT; V: TRBV10-1; size: few; J: TRBJ1-5; D: .
CDR3: CASSLDSSSTDTQYF; DNA: TGTGCCAGCAGCTTGGACTCGTCTAGCACAGATACGCAGTATTTT; V: TRBV5-4; size: .; J: TRBJ2-3; D: .
CDR3: CASSYGRNPRRGNIQYF; DNA: TGTGCCAGCAGTTACGGACGCAACCCCAGAAGGGGAAACATTCAGTACTTC; V: TRBV6-5; size: .; J: TRBJ2-4; D: .
CDR3: CASSLQASETQYF; DNA: TGCGCCAGCAGCTTGCAGGCATCGGAGACCCAGTACTTC; V: TRBV5-1; size: .; J: TRBJ2-5; D: .